The clone carrying this TCR beta chain has ten or more counts. No antigen is known for it. From around 0.4 ug of RNA, a library with molecular barcoded alpha/delta and beta/gamma adaptors was made. TCRdb reprocessed the reads with MiXCR, giving one entry per CDR3 protein. Of approximately 60,000 distinct CDR3 sequences detected, 20% to 25% appear once; the ten largest clones hold 15% to 20%. The entry originates in a study of read filtering for tumor transcriptome and immune sequencing. Overall study: TCR-mapped reads were about 4.05 to 11 million with IR-seq versus about 85 to 1,300 with RNA-seq.

Study results and caveats: The CD138-negative fraction was mixed bone marrow immune cells, not pure T cells.

Trimming cost V 6 bases and J 2 bases; bases outside gene matches: 5. Germline lookup yields CDR1 MDHEN and CDR2 SYDVKM. The CDR3 runs 15 residues. The receptor was derived from a donor aged 40 or over with multiple myeloma. V usage is TRBV28 and J usage is TRBJ1-5, with 9 bases that match TRBD1. The sequenced sample was a population of CD138-negative cells sorted from bone marrow. The CDR3 sequence: CASSQDRGGNQPQHF. DNA for the CDR3: TGTGCCAGCAGCCAGGACAGGGGTGGCAATCAGCCCCAGCATTTT.